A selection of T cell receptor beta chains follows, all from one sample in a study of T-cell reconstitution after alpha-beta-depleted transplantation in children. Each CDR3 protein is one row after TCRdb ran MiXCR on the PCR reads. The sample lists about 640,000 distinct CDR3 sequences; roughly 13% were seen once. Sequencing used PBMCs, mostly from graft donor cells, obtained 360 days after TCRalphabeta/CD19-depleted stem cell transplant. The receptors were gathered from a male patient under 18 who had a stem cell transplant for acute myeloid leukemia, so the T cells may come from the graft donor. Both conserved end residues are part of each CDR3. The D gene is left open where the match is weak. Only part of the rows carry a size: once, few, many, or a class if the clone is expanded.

CDR3: CAISESAGYYEQYF
DNA: TGTGCCATCAGTGAGTCGGCGGGATACTACGAGCAGTACTTC
D: .
size: .
J: TRBJ2-7
V: TRBV10-3

CDR3: CANLYEQYF
DNA: TGTGCCAACCTATACGAGCAGTACTTC
D: .
size: few
J: TRBJ2-7
V: TRBV19

CDR3: CASSPREFESYNEQFF
DNA: TGTGCCAGCAGTCCCCGGGAGTTTGAATCCTACAATGAGCAGTTCTTC
D: .
size: .
J: TRBJ2-1
V: TRBV12-3/TRBV12-4

CDR3: CASRLDRYGELFF
DNA: TGTGCCAGCAGACTCGACCGTTACGGGGAGCTGTTTTTT
D: .
size: many
J: TRBJ2-2
V: TRBV2

CDR3: CSASKGANQETQYF
DNA: TGCAGTGCAAGTAAGGGGGCGAATCAAGAGACCCAGTACTTC
D: TRBD1
size: .
J: TRBJ2-5
V: TRBV20-1

CDR3: CASTLGSGGESKNIQYF
DNA: TGTGCCAGCACCCTAGGGTCAGGGGGCGAGTCCAAAAACATTCAGTACTTC
D: TRBD1
size: many
J: TRBJ2-4
V: TRBV12-3/TRBV12-4

CDR3: CSVEPLPTSGSPREQFF
DNA: TGCAGCGTTGAACCACTCCCGACTAGCGGGAGTCCCCGTGAGCAGTTCTTC
D: TRBD2
size: few
J: TRBJ2-1
V: TRBV29-1

CDR3: CASSYSWQGAYEQYF
DNA: TGTGCCAGCAGTTACTCTTGGCAGGGGGCGTACGAGCAGTACTTC
D: TRBD1
size: few
J: TRBJ2-7
V: TRBV6-2/TRBV6-3

CDR3: CASSKQWRLYF
DNA: TGTGCCAGCAGCAAACAATGGAGGCTCTACTTC
D: .
size: .
J: TRBJ2-7
V: TRBV3-1

CDR3: CSVTGQGARNTEAFF
DNA: TGCAGCGTTACGGGACAGGGGGCTCGGAACACTGAAGCTTTCTTT
D: TRBD1
size: many
J: TRBJ1-1
V: TRBV29-1

CDR3: CSVYGTSGSYNEQFF
DNA: TGCAGCGTTTATGGGACTAGCGGGAGCTACAATGAGCAGTTCTTC
D: TRBD2
size: few
J: TRBJ2-1
V: TRBV29-1

CDR3: CASSKGGPYNEQFF
DNA: TGTGCCAGCAGTAAAGGAGGCCCCTACAATGAGCAGTTCTTC
D: .
size: .
J: TRBJ2-1
V: TRBV12-3/TRBV12-4

CDR3: CASSLRPTGLGDTQYF
DNA: TGTGCCAGCAGCTTAAGGCCGACGGGACTTGGAGATACGCAGTATTTT
D: .
size: few
J: TRBJ2-3
V: TRBV11-2

CDR3: CANTVARANTGELFF
DNA: TGCGCCAACACGGTCGCCAGGGCGAACACCGGGGAGCTGTTTTTT
D: .
size: .
J: TRBJ2-2
V: TRBV5-1

CDR3: CASSEEQGRWGDSYNEQFF
DNA: TGTGCCAGCTCGGAAGAACAGGGGAGGTGGGGGGACTCCTACAATGAGCAGTTCTTC
D: .
size: .
J: TRBJ2-1
V: TRBV18

CDR3: CASRGWGTDTQYF
DNA: TGTGCCAGTAGAGGCTGGGGAACGGATACGCAGTATTTT
D: .
size: .
J: TRBJ2-3
V: TRBV19

CDR3: CASSGGGRAETQYF
DNA: TGTGCCAGCAGCGGCGGCGGGAGGGCTGAGACCCAGTACTTC
D: TRBD2
size: few
J: TRBJ2-5
V: TRBV7-8

CDR3: CASSSEGTTYNEQFF
DNA: TGTGCCAGCAGCTCCGAAGGGACTACATACAATGAGCAGTTCTTC
D: TRBD2
size: few
J: TRBJ2-1
V: TRBV7-3

CDR3: CATSSASGWDKNIQYF
DNA: TGTGCCACCAGTTCCGCGTCAGGGTGGGACAAAAACATTCAGTACTTC
D: .
size: few
J: TRBJ2-4
V: TRBV24-1

CDR3: CASSYWGQGNYEQYF
DNA: TGTGCCAGCAGTTACTGGGGACAGGGCAACTACGAGCAGTACTTC
D: TRBD1
size: few
J: TRBJ2-7
V: TRBV6-5

CDR3: CASSRQGAGTDTQYF
DNA: TGTGCCAGCAGTAGACAGGGGGCTGGGACAGATACGCAGTATTTT
D: TRBD1
size: many
J: TRBJ2-3
V: TRBV12-3/TRBV12-4

CDR3: CATSWGSNQPQHF
DNA: TGTGCCACCAGTTGGGGTAGCAATCAGCCCCAGCATTTT
D: .
size: .
J: TRBJ1-5
V: TRBV24-1

CDR3: CASSRDNQETQYF
DNA: TGCGCCAGCAGCCGGGACAACCAAGAGACCCAGTACTTC
D: .
size: many
J: TRBJ2-5
V: TRBV4-3

CDR3: CASSAGTGSRWNQPQHF
DNA: TGTGCCAGCAGTGCCGGGACAGGATCGAGGTGGAATCAGCCCCAGCATTTT
D: TRBD1
size: few
J: TRBJ1-5
V: TRBV12-3/TRBV12-4

CDR3: CASSLDAETQYF
DNA: TGTGCCAGCAGTTTAGACGCAGAGACCCAGTACTTC
D: .
size: many
J: TRBJ2-5
V: TRBV27

CDR3: CASSFEGRKQFF
DNA: TGTGCCAGCAGCTTTGAAGGACGTAAGCAGTTCTTC
D: .
size: .
J: TRBJ2-1
V: TRBV7-8

CDR3: CASSHGQSSYNEQFF
DNA: TGTGCCAGCAGCCACGGACAGAGCTCCTACAATGAGCAGTTCTTC
D: .
size: .
J: TRBJ2-1
V: TRBV7-9

CDR3: CSATEVLVYNEQFF
DNA: TGCAGTGCTACCGAGGTACTTGTCTACAATGAGCAGTTCTTC
D: .
size: many
J: TRBJ2-1
V: TRBV20-1

CDR3: CASSYSINEKLFF
DNA: TGTGCCAGCAGTTACTCGATCAATGAAAAACTGTTTTTT
D: .
size: .
J: TRBJ1-4
V: TRBV6-5

CDR3: CASRRTGWYGYTF
DNA: TGTGCCAGCCGTAGGACAGGGTGGTATGGCTACACCTTC
D: TRBD1
size: many
J: TRBJ1-2
V: TRBV28

CDR3: CSARPRHSGLADYEQYF
DNA: TGCAGTGCTAGACCCAGGCACTCGGGACTAGCGGACTACGAGCAGTACTTC
D: TRBD2
size: few
J: TRBJ2-7
V: TRBV20-1

CDR3: CASSLQGLPRNSPLHF
DNA: TGTGCCAGCAGCCTCCAGGGACTTCCGCGGAATTCACCCCTCCACTTT
D: .
size: .
J: TRBJ1-6
V: TRBV5-6

CDR3: CSAREGQSYNEQFF
DNA: TGCAGTGCTAGAGAGGGACAAAGCTACAATGAGCAGTTCTTC
D: .
size: .
J: TRBJ2-1
V: TRBV20-1

CDR3: CASSSSSISGNTIYF
DNA: TGTGCCAGCAGTTCCAGCTCCATCTCTGGAAACACCATATATTTT
D: .
size: few
J: TRBJ1-3
V: TRBV27

CDR3: CASSPTPGGGDEQYF
DNA: TGTGCCAGCAGCCCAACGCCGGGAGGGGGCGACGAGCAGTACTTC
D: .
size: .
J: TRBJ2-7
V: TRBV5-6

CDR3: CASSELRTSGANVLTF
DNA: TGTGCCAGCAGCGAGTTGAGAACCTCTGGGGCCAACGTCCTGACTTTC
D: .
size: few
J: TRBJ2-6
V: TRBV6-2/TRBV6-3

CDR3: CSASRAAYTGELFF
DNA: TGCAGTGCTAGTAGGGCTGCCTACACCGGGGAGCTGTTTTTT
D: .
size: .
J: TRBJ2-2
V: TRBV20-1

CDR3: CASSPTGISYEQYF
DNA: TGCGCCAGCAGCCCGACCGGGATCTCGTACGAGCAGTACTTC
D: .
size: .
J: TRBJ2-7
V: TRBV5-1

CDR3: CASSRTSGIGEQFF
DNA: TGTGCCAGCAGCCGCACTAGCGGGATAGGTGAGCAGTTCTTC
D: TRBD2
size: .
J: TRBJ2-1
V: TRBV6-2/TRBV6-3

CDR3: CASSLTFPGNAVYERYF
DNA: TGTGCCAGCAGCTTAACCTTCCCAGGGAATGCGGTGTACGAGCGGTACTTC
D: .
size: .
J: TRBJ2-7
V: TRBV7-3

CDR3: CASSPLLNPSGGLAGGPVYEQYF
DNA: TGTGCCAGCAGCCCCCTACTGAACCCGTCCGGAGGACTAGCGGGAGGGCCAGTGTACGAGCAGTACTTC
D: TRBD2
size: few
J: TRBJ2-7
V: TRBV13

CDR3: CASSLLRLAGYEQYF
DNA: TGTGCCAGCAGCTTACTTAGGCTAGCGGGCTACGAGCAGTACTTC
D: TRBD2
size: .
J: TRBJ2-7
V: TRBV7-2

CDR3: CASSSPGINEQFF
DNA: TGTGCCAGCAGTTCCCCGGGAATCAATGAGCAGTTCTTC
D: .
size: .
J: TRBJ2-1
V: TRBV6-2/TRBV6-3

CDR3: CASSGTGIKGDTQYF
DNA: TGCGCCAGCAGCGGGACAGGGATTAAAGGGGATACGCAGTATTTT
D: TRBD1
size: few
J: TRBJ2-3
V: TRBV5-1

CDR3: CASSSRAALGGTGELFF
DNA: TGTGCCAGCAGCTCCCGGGCCGCCCTTGGGGGGACCGGGGAGCTGTTTTTT
D: .
size: .
J: TRBJ2-2
V: TRBV7-3

CDR3: CASSQEWGLVSDTQYF
DNA: TGCGCCAGCAGCCAAGAGTGGGGACTAGTCTCAGATACGCAGTATTTT
D: TRBD2
size: few
J: TRBJ2-3
V: TRBV4-3

CDR3: CASSEPGALADTQYF
DNA: TGTGCCAGCAGCGAGCCCGGGGCCCTGGCAGATACGCAGTATTTT
D: .
size: few
J: TRBJ2-3
V: TRBV6-1